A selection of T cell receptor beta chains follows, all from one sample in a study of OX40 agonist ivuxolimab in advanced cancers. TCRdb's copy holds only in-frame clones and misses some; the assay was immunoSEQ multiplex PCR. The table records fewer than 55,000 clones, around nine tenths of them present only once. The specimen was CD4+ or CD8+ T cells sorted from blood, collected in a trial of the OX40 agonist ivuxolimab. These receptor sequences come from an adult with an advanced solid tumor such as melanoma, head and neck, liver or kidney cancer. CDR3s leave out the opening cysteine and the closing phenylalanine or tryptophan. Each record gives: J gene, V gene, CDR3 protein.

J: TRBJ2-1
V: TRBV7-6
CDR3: ASSKTSSEQF

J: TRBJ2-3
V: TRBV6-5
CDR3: ATLIEAGRTDTQY

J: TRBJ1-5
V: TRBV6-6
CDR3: ASSLDAPGSNQPQH

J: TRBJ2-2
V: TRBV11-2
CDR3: ATAGGVGGELF

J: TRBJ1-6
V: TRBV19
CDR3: ASSQRAGSSYNSPLH

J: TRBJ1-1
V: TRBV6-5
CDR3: ASSFGANTEAF

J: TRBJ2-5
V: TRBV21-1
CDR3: ASSPCRAGVKTQY

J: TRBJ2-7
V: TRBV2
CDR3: ASIGQTYEQY

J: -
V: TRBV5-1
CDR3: ASSLGQGAKSEQY

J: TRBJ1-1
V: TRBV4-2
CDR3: ASSQEAVNTEAF

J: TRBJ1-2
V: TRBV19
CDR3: ASRKPRDRYGYT

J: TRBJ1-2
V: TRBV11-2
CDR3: ASSPVPGRAGDGYT

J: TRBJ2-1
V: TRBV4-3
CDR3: ASSQDSGGSRSYNEQF

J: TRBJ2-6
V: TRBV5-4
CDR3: ASSATGWGGANVLT

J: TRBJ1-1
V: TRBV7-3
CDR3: ASSLDAGLNTEAF

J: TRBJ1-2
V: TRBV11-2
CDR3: ASSLGRDYGYT